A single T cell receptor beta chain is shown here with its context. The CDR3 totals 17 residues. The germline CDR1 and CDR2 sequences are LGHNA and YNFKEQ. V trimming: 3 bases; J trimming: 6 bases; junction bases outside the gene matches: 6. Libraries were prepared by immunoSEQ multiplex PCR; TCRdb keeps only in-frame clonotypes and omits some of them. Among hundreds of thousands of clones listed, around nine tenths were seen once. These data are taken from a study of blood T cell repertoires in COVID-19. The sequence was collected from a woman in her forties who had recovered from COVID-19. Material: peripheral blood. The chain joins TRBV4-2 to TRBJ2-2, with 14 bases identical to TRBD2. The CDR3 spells CASSHGLAGGRAGELFF. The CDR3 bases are TGTGCCAGCAGCCACGGACTAGCGGGAGGTAGGGCCGGGGAGCTGTTTTTT.